This T cell receptor (beta chain) was sequenced for a study of a mutant IDH1 vaccine in newly diagnosed glioma. For the study at large: The first vaccination came 4-6 weeks after radiotherapy alone, or with temozolomide cycles. The timing of visit V12 was week 35, and that of visit V13 was week 47.

Profiled with immunoSEQ multiplex PCR; TCRdb holds only in-frame clones, not every one. Of 40,000 to 55,000 clones detected, around 80% appear once; the ten largest clones hold 6.7%. Trimming pared 1 base from V and 4 bases from J, leaving 18 bases between. This CDR3 has 17 residues. The germline V gene encodes CDR1 SGHVS and CDR2 FQNEAQ. Time point indicated: week 35, safety follow-up. Vaccinated patients received 300 ug of mutant IDH1 20-mer peptide per dose, with topical imiquimod. As concerns this clone: Its antigen is unknown.

The V gene is TRBV7-8, the J gene TRBJ2-3; D unresolved. This TCR came from a man aged 40-55 years with glioma. The material sequenced was PBMCs, taken from a glioma patient whose treatment included an IDH1 peptide vaccine. The CDR3 DNA sequence: TGTGCCAGCAGCTTAGAAGAGTCGGACCTAACAGCAGATACGCAGTATTTT. This sequence encodes CASSLEESDLTADTQYF.